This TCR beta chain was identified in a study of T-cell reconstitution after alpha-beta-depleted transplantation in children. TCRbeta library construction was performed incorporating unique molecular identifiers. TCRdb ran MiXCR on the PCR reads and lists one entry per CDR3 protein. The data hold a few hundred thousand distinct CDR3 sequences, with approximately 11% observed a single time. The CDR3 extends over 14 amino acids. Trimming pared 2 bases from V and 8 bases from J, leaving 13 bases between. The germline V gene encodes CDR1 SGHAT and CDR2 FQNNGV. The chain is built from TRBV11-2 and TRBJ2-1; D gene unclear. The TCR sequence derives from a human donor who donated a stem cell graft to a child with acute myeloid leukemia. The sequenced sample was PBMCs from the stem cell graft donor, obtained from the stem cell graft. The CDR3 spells CASSLTLGGDEQFF. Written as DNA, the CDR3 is TGTGCCAGCAGCTTAACCCTCGGTGGGGATGAGCAGTTCTTC.